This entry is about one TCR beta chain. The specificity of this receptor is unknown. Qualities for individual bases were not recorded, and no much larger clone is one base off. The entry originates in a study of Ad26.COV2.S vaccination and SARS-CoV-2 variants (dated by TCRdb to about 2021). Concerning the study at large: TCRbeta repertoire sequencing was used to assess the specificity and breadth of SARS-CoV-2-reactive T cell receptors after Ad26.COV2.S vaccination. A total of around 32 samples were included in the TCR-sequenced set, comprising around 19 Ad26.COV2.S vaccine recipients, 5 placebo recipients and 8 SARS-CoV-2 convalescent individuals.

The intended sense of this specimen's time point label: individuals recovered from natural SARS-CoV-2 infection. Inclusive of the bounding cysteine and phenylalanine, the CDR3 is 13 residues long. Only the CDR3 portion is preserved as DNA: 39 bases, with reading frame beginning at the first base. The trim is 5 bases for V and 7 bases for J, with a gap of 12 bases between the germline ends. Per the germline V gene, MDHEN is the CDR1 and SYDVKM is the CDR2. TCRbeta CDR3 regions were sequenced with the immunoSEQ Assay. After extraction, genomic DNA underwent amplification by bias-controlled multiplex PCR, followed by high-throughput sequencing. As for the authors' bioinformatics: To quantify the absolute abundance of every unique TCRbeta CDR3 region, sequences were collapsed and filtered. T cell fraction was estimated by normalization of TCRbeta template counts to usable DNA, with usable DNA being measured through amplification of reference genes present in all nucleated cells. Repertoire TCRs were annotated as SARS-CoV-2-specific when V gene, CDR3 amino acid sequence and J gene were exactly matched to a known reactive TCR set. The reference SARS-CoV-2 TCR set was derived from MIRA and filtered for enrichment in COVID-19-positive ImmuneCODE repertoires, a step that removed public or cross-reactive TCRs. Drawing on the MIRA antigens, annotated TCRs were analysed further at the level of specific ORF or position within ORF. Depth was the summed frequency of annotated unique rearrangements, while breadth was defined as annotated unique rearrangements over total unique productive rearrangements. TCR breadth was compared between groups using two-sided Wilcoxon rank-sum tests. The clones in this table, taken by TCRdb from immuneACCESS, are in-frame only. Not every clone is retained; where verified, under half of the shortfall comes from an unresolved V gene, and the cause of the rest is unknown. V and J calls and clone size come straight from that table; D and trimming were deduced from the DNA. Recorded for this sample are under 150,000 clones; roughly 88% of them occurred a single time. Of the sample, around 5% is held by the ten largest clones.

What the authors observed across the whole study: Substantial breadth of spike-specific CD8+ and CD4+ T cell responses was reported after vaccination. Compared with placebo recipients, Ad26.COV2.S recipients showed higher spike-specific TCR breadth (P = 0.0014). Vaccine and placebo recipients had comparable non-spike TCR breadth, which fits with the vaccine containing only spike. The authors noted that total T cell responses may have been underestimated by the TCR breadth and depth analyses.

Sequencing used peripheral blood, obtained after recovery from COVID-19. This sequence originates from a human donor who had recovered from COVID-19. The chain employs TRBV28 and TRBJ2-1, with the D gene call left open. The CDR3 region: CASSPSWRNEQFF. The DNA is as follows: TGTGCCAGCAGTCCCTCTTGGCGGAATGAGCAGTTCTTC.